This TCR beta chain was captured in a study of regulatory T cells in long-lasting Graves disease. Study conclusions and caveats: Persistent patients had a count of shared public clonotypes (about 2,500) that exceeded that of new patients (roughly 1,000).

At least ten counts were recorded for this clonotype. Its specificity is unknown. Germline lookup yields CDR1 LNHDA and CDR2 SQIVND (reference sequence). Trimming left V 6 bases short and J 2 bases short, with 11 bases between. The CDR3 is made up of 14 amino acids. Building the TCR beta libraries relied on iRepertoire HTBI primers, and CDR3 regions underwent Arm-PCR. TCRdb independently ran MiXCR on the multiplex PCR reads; one entry per CDR3 protein. There are 350,000 to 500,000 distinct CDR3 sequences in the sample; approximately 14% occur only once, and around a sixth lies in the top ten. This sample's time point: newly diagnosed GD, antithyroid drugs for less than 3 months. PBMCs were the source of the RNA used for TCR sequencing. EDTA tubes received about 10 milliliters of collected peripheral blood. The same specimen was also included in a second study, on T cells in Graves' hyperthyroidism and ophthalmopathy. That source reports: HTBI primers were employed in a first-round RT-PCR of the TCR CDR3.

The chain couples TRBV19 to TRBJ1-5; no firm D call. Specimen: peripheral blood mononuclear cells (PBMCs), collected at new diagnosis, from a patient treated with antithyroid drugs. This sequence originates from a woman aged 45-65 years with Graves disease. DNA for the CDR3: TGTGCCAGTAGGGCGGACGCGGGCAATCAGCCCCAGCATTTT. Translation: CASRADAGNQPQHF.